The 19 T cell receptor beta chains reported below all come from one sample, sequenced in a study of blood T cell repertoires in COVID-19 (TCRdb year 2020). Library construction relied on the immunoSEQ multiplex PCR assay. As stored in TCRdb, this immuneACCESS dataset retains in-frame rearrangements with V and J assigned. A fraction of the clones does not appear; measured against another copy, unresolved V genes explain less than half of the discrepancy, and the remainder lacks a known reason. This sample lists 270,000 or so clones; around 84% were detected once. The ten most abundant clones make up roughly 1.5% of the sample. Sequenced sample: peripheral blood. The receptor source for this set is a human donor with COVID-19, enrolled during active disease. The donor label of this sample is uncertain.

V is TRBV3-1 (or the pseudogene TRBV3-2) and J is TRBJ1-2, with D unresolved. Trimming shortened V by 5 bases and J by 7 bases, and 11 bases separated the two germline ends. The CDR3 sequence is 12 residues long. Germline CDR1 is LGHDT and CDR2 is YNNKEL (reference sequence). CDR3 residues: CASSRTYAGYTF. The CDR3 region has the DNA TGTGCCAGCAGCAGAACTTACGCTGGCTACACCTTC.

The CDR3 nucleotides are TGTGCCAGCAGCGTAGGGATCGGACAGCCTAACTATGGCTACACCTTC. This sequence encodes CASSVGIGQPNYGYTF. This chain connects TRBV9 to TRBJ1-2; tentative D call: TRBD1 (6 bases). V was cut by 0 bases and J by 0 bases, with 12 bases left in between. CDR3 length: 16 residues. Germline assignment: CDR1 SGDLS and CDR2 YYNGEE.

The chain has TRBV7-9 and TRBJ2-7; possibly TRBD1 for D (5 bases). The length of the CDR3 is 15 residues. Germline CDR1 and CDR2: SEHNR and FQNEAQ (reference sequence). Trimming cost V 3 bases and J 2 bases, with 14 bases left between them. For the CDR3, the DNA is TGTGCCAGCAGCTTGGGGCAGGGCTCGCCCTACGAGCAGTACTTC. Protein: CASSLGQGSPYEQYF.

The rearrangement uses TRBV3-1 (or the pseudogene TRBV3-2) and TRBJ2-3; D possibly corresponds to TRBD2 (5 bases). Per the germline V gene, CDR1 is LGHDT and CDR2 is YNNKEL (reference sequence). V was trimmed by 2 bases and J by 4 bases, leaving 13 bases between them. The CDR3 is 15 amino acids. CDR3 amino acids: CASSQYVLAPDTQYF. CDR3 in DNA: TGTGCCAGCAGCCAATATGTTCTAGCTCCAGATACGCAGTATTTT.

This chain links TRBV2 with TRBJ2-5; D ambiguous. Germline V gives CDR1 SNHLY, CDR2 FYNNEI. The CDR3 contains 15 residues. V dropped 3 bases and J dropped 5 bases, with 16 bases sitting between them. DNA for the CDR3: TGTGCCAGCAGTGATACACGCTCTGGTTGGGAGACCCAGTACTTC. Amino acid sequence: CASSDTRSGWETQYF. Full variable domain (remainder filled in from reference TRBV2 and TRBJ2-5): EPEVTQTPSHQVTQMGQEVILRCVPISNHLYFYWYRQILGQKVEFLVSFYNNEISEKSEIFDDQFSVERPDGSNFTLKIRSTKLEDSAMYFCASSDTRSGWETQYFGPGTRLLVL.

The chain recombines TRBV10-3 with TRBJ2-5; 7 bases align to TRBD2. The V gene end was trimmed by 10 bases and the J gene end by 5 bases; junction bases not matched to a gene: 10. The CDR3 contains 13 residues. Germline V gene sequence: CDR1 ENHRY, CDR2 SYGVKD. CDR3 loop: CATSWAGEETQYF. CDR3 nucleotides: TGTGCCACATCTTGGGCGGGAGAGGAGACCCAGTACTTC.

V usage is TRBV7-9 and J usage is TRBJ2-3, with unresolved D. Trimming shortened V by 1 base and J by 1 base, and 3 bases separated the two germline ends. Germline V gene sequence: CDR1 SEHNR, CDR2 FQNEAQ (reference sequence). CDR3 length: 13 amino acids. The CDR3 is CASSLVGTDTQYF. The CDR3 nucleotides are TGTGCCAGCAGCTTAGTAGGCACAGATACGCAGTATTTT.

The J gene is TRBJ1-2, the V gene TRBV27; TRBD1 aligns across 7 bases. The length of the CDR3 is 15 residues. CDR1 and CDR2 from the germline V gene are MNHEY and SMNVEV (reference sequence). Trimming took 2 bases from V and 6 from J; bases not matched to a gene: 9. CDR3 amino acids: CASSLGQGGRNGYTF. The CDR3, as DNA: TGTGCCAGCAGTTTAGGTCAGGGGGGAAGGAATGGCTACACCTTC.

The V call is TRBV3-1 (or the pseudogene TRBV3-2), the J call TRBJ1-1; no reliable D call. V was cut by 4 bases and J by 5 bases, with 11 bases left in between. The CDR3 has 13 amino acids. Germline CDR1 is LGHDT and CDR2 is YNNKEL (reference sequence). CDR3 residues: CASSPPGKTEAFF. The CDR3 DNA reads as TGTGCCAGCAGCCCACCGGGGAAGACTGAAGCTTTCTTT.

The rearrangement joins TRBV7-2 to TRBJ1-6, with a tentative D call TRBD1 (5 bases). CDR1 is SGHTA and CDR2 is FQGNSA in the germline V gene. Trimming pared 6 bases from V and 6 bases from J, leaving 12 bases between. The CDR3 is 14 residues long. CDR3 region: CASSQGPFNSPLHF. CDR3 in DNA: TGTGCCAGCAGTCAGGGCCCATTTAATTCACCCCTCCACTTT.

The chain employs TRBV6-5 and TRBJ1-6; no clear D. V lost 8 bases, J lost 0 bases, and 8 bases lay in between. Germline lookup yields CDR1 MNHEY and CDR2 SVGAGI. CDR3 length equals 14 residues. The CDR3: CASVSSSYNSPLHF. In DNA, the CDR3 is TGTGCCAGCGTTTCTAGCTCCTATAATTCACCCCTCCACTTT.

The genes are TRBV7-6 and TRBJ2-1; 8 bases are a match to TRBD2. Trimming removed 3 bases from V and 6 bases from J; junction bases left unmatched: 7. The germline V gene has CDR1 SGHVS and CDR2 FNYEAQ. The CDR3 is 15 residues long. CDR3: CASSFLPGGGNEQFF. The CDR3 nucleotides read TGTGCCAGCAGCTTTCTTCCGGGGGGGGGCAATGAGCAGTTCTTC. Full variable domain (remainder filled in from reference TRBV7-6 and TRBJ2-1): GAGVSQSPRYKVTKRGQDVALRCDPISGHVSLYWYRQALGQGPEFLTYFNYEAQQDKSGLPNDRFSAERPEGSISTLTIQRTEQRDSAMYRCASSFLPGGGNEQFFGPGTRLTVL.

The chain recombines TRBV19 with TRBJ1-1; 8 bases agree with TRBD1. CDR1 and CDR2 (germline): LNHDA, SQIVND (reference sequence). V shed 2 bases and J 1 base; nucleotides not matched to a gene: 12. This CDR3 spans 18 amino acids. In DNA form, the CDR3 reads TGTGCCAGTAGTATATCGGGGTCCCGACAGGGGAGGAACACTGAAGCTTTCTTT. The encoded protein is CASSISGSRQGRNTEAFF. Filled out from reference TRBV19 and TRBJ1-1, the complete variable domain reads DGGITQSPKYLFRKEGQNVTLSCEQNLNHDAMYWYRQDPGQGLRLIYYSQIVNDFQKGDIAEGYSVSREKKESFPLTVTSAQKNPTAFYLCASSISGSRQGRNTEAFFGQGTRLTVV.

The CDR3 region is CASSRGTGRTGELFF. The DNA of the CDR3 is TGTGCCAGTAGTCGGGGGACAGGGCGGACCGGGGAGCTGTTTTTT. This sequence joins TRBV19 and TRBJ2-2; 9 nucleotides agree with TRBD1. CDR3 size: 15 residues. Germline V gene lookup returns CDR1 LNHDA and CDR2 SQIVND (reference sequence). V was pared by 5 bases and J by 5 bases, with 6 bases of the junction left unmatched.

The rearrangement links TRBV5-1 to TRBJ1-6; no clear D gene. This CDR3 contains 12 residues. CDR1 and CDR2 from the germline V gene are SGHRS and YFSETQ. Trimming pared 5 bases from V and 5 bases from J, leaving 5 bases between. The CDR3 loop is CASRQNNSPLHF. CDR3 sequence (DNA): TGCGCCAGCAGACAGAATAATTCACCCCTCCACTTT.

V and J are TRBV6-5 and TRBJ2-7; 10 positions agree with TRBD2. This CDR3 comprises 15 residues. Per germline, CDR1 MNHEY and CDR2 SVGAGI. J lost 2 bases, V lost 10 bases, and 11 bases had no gene match. The chain's CDR3 is CATGGRTSGTYEQYF. In DNA form, the CDR3 reads TGTGCCACCGGAGGAAGGACTAGCGGTACCTACGAGCAGTACTTC.

V is TRBV18 and J is TRBJ1-2, with 7 bases identical to TRBD1. This CDR3 is built from 15 residues. The V gene's germline CDR1 is KGHSH and CDR2 LQKENI. J was trimmed by 6 bases and V by 6 bases; bases with no gene match: 13. CDR3 protein: CASSQLTGAKNGYTF. In nucleotides, the CDR3 is TGTGCCAGCTCTCAGCTCACAGGGGCGAAAAATGGCTACACCTTC.

The chain is built from TRBV2 and TRBJ2-2; D is ambiguous. CDR3 length: 14 residues. Per germline, CDR1 SNHLY and CDR2 FYNNEI. V lost 4 bases and J 4 bases, leaving 10 bases between the germline ends. CDR3 protein: CASSGTTGTGELFF. The CDR3 region has the DNA TGTGCCAGCAGTGGTACTACTGGCACCGGGGAGCTGTTTTTT.

The rearrangement links TRBV7-9 to TRBJ1-2; TRBD1 might be the D (5 bases). The CDR3 runs to 12 residues. V was shortened by 6 bases and J by 5 bases, with 10 bases between the two germline ends. Germline V gene data show CDR1 as SEHNR and CDR2 as FQNEAQ (reference sequence). The CDR3 region has the DNA TGTGCCAGCAGTTCCGGACATTATGGCTACACCTTC. Amino acid sequence: CASSSGHYGYTF.